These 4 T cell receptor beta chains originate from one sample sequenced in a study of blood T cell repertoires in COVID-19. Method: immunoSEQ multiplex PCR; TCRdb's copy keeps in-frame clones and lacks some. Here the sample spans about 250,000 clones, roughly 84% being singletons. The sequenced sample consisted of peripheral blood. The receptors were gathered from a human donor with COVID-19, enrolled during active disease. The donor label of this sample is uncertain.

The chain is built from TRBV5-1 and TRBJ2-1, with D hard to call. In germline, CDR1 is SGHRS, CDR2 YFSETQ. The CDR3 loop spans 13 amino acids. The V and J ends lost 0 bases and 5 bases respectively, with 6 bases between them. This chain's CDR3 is CASSLESHNEQFF. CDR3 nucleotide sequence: TGCGCCAGCAGCTTGGAAAGCCACAATGAGCAGTTCTTC.

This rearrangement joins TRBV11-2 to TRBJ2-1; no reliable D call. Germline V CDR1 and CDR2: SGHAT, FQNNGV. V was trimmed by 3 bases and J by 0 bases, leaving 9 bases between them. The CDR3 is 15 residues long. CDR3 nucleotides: TGTGCCAGCAGCTTCGCTAGAAGCTCCTACAATGAGCAGTTCTTC. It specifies CASSFARSSYNEQFF.

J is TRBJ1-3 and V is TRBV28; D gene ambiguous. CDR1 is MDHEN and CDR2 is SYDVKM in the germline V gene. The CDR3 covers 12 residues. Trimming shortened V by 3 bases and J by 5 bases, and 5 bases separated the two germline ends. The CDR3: CASSLERNTIYF. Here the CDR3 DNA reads TGTGCCAGCAGTTTGGAGAGAAACACCATATATTTT.

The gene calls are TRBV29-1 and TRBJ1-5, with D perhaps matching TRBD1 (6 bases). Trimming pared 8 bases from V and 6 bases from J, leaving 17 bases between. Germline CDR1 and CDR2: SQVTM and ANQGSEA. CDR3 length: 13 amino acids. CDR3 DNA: TGCAGCTTTGCGGCAGGGGTTGGTCAGCCCCAGCATTTT. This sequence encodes CSFAAGVGQPQHF. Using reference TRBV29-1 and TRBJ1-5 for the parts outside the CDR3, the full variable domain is SAVISQKPSRDICQRGTSLTIQCQVDSQVTMMFWYRQQPGQSLTLIATANQGSEATYESGFVIDKFPISRPNLTFSTLTVSNMSPEDSSIYLCSFAAGVGQPQHFGDGTRLSIL.